This T cell receptor beta chain is from a study of blood T cell repertoires in COVID-19 (dated by TCRdb to 2018 to 2021). Notes on the research overall: The collaborator samples originated in the United States, Italy and Spain and spanned the acute and convalescent phases of COVID-19. The material from the prospective study consisted of cDNA or gDNA derived from T cells, B-cell-depleted T cells, or PBMCs. Deeply sampled blood TCRbeta repertoires from subjects exposed to, actively infected with, or recovered from COVID-19 were included in the dataset. The repertoires were released in a freely available public database meant as a resource for research on the immune response to SARS-CoV-2. Samples were obtained from the ongoing ImmuneRACE study (first 160 participants) and from approximately 1,200 subjects provided by 6 global collaborators. Sample metadata almost always included a de-identified subject ID, COVID-19 status, age in years and sex. Where available, HLA class I and class II types were obtained from metadata supplied by the sample provider rather than from assay-based typing. Here is what the overall study found, with its caveats: Clinical and demographic metadata were provided uncurated, with the amount varying by source and participant.

At the junction V is shortened by 6 bases and J by 5 bases; bases outside the gene matches: 9. The cysteine opens and the phenylalanine closes a CDR3 of 15 amino acids. Of the read, only the CDR3 DNA is kept; its 45 bases are in frame from base 1. CDR1 is given as MDHEN and CDR2 as SYDVKM, both from the germline V gene. With regard to this clone: Its antigen is unknown. No base quality values were provided; no much bigger clone lies one nucleotide off.

TCRbeta CDR3 regions were amplified from genomic DNA using the immunoSEQ Assay, a bias-controlled multiplex PCR. The authors processed their data as follows. Nucleated cell counts per sample were estimated from amplification of reference gene primers within the assay. Sequence reads were collapsed and filtered to measure the absolute abundance of every unique TCRbeta CDR3 rearrangement. For each sample, productive Simpson clonality was calculated by taking the square root of Simpson's diversity index across productive rearrangements. TCRdb provides this immuneACCESS table in a form limited to in-frame rearrangements. Some clones are lacking; in checked studies, under half of them reflect an unresolved V gene, and why the rest are absent is not known. V, J and clone size were drawn from that table, and D and trimming were deduced from the DNA. The sample data list 150,000 to 200,000 clones, and just under 90% of these were observed just once. The top ten clonotypes cover around 3.5% of the sample.

Collaborating institutions collected whole blood in K2EDTA tubes following their own protocols. Collaborator samples were shipped for TCRbeta analysis as frozen whole blood, isolated PBMCs, or DNA extracted from either sample type. The sequencing sample was made of peripheral blood. The rearrangement joined TRBV28 to TRBJ2-7, with 11 junctional bases fitting TRBD1. The source is a man aged 18 to 30 with active or convalescent COVID-19. The CDR3 region: CASSPPGQGAHEQYF. The sequence in DNA is TGTGCCAGCAGCCCCCCTGGACAGGGGGCCCACGAGCAGTACTTC.